Below, 13 T cell receptor beta chains from the same sample are listed, as sequenced in a study of response to subunit inactivated influenza vaccine. MiXCR, applied by TCRdb to the RT-PCR reads, yields one record per CDR3 protein. This sample has roughly 500,000 distinct CDR3 sequences; around 25% occur once, and the top ten carry around 1.8%. The sample was CD4+ T cells sorted from PBMCs, taken around 5 days after vaccination. The source is a man aged 50-59 years who received an inactivated influenza vaccine.

The chain is built from TRBV12-3 or TRBV12-4 and TRBJ2-1; D is ambiguous. V was pared by 0 bases and J by 7 bases, with 13 bases between. The CDR3 is 15 residues long. The CDR3 DNA is TGTGCCAGCAGTTTAGCACTGTCGTCTAATAATGAGCAGTTCTTC. It is translated as CASSLALSSNNEQFF.

This clonotype was seen only a few times. V gene TRBV5-6 combines with J gene TRBJ1-2, with 8 bases that match TRBD1. This CDR3 comprises 14 residues. Germline CDR1 and CDR2: SGHDT and YYEEEE. With V trimmed by 4 bases and J by 5 bases, 7 bases remained unmatched. The CDR3 loop reads CASSPTDRGYGYTF. The CDR3, as DNA: TGTGCCAGCAGCCCCACCGACAGGGGATATGGCTACACCTTC.

The V and J genes are TRBV5-5 and TRBJ1-4; 9 nucleotides match TRBD1. From germline, CDR1 is SGHKS and CDR2 YYEKEE (reference sequence). The CDR3 extends over 17 amino acids. V was pared by 4 bases and J by 7 bases, with 14 bases of the junction left unmatched. This CDR3 is CASSHNLGGQGGEKLFF. The CDR3 DNA reads as TGTGCCAGCAGCCACAATCTCGGGGGACAGGGAGGTGAAAAACTGTTTTTT. Based on the CDR3 plus reference TRBV5-5 and TRBJ1-4, the full variable domain is DAGVTQSPTHLIKTRGQQVTLRCSPISGHKSVSWYQQVLGQGPQFIFQYYEKEERGRGNFPDRFSARQFPNYSSELNVNALLLGDSALYLCASSHNLGGQGGEKLFFGSGTQLSVL.

Only a few counts were recorded for this clonotype. The chain recombines TRBV14 with TRBJ1-5, with TRBD1 matching over 7 bases. The CDR3 contains 14 residues. The J segment lost 7 bases and the V segment lost 7 bases, leaving 10 bases of the junction unmatched. CDR1 is SGHDN, CDR2 FVKESK, per germline. The CDR3 region is CASTSRGKVQPQHF. The CDR3 nucleotides read TGTGCCAGCACCTCCAGGGGGAAGGTACAGCCCCAGCATTTT.

The V and J genes are TRBV7-2 and TRBJ2-2; D remains ambiguous. The V gene lost 0 bases and the J gene lost 4 bases, with 12 bases spanning the gap. CDR3 length equals 16 residues. Germline CDR1 is SGHTA and CDR2 is FQGNSA. CDR3 amino acids: CASSLATTQPTGELFF. The CDR3 DNA follows: TGTGCCAGCAGCTTAGCGACCACCCAGCCCACCGGGGAGCTGTTTTTT.

The chain joins TRBV20-1 to TRBJ2-1, with TRBD2 matching over 9 bases. The trim removed 0 bases at V and 12 bases at J, leaving 12 bases unmatched. The CDR3 has 15 residues. Looked up from germline, CDR1 is DFQATT and CDR2 is SNEGSKA (reference sequence). CDR3 bases: TGCAGTGCTAGAGATCTTGGTGCGGGGGGGTCGGTGCAGTTCTTC. Translated: CSARDLGAGGSVQFF.

This clonotype was observed a few times. The chain is built from TRBV20-1 and TRBJ2-2; 7 bases agree with TRBD2. This CDR3 region has 15 residues. With V trimmed by 2 bases and J by 5 bases, 8 bases remained unmatched. From germline, CDR1 is DFQATT and CDR2 SNEGSKA (reference sequence). In DNA form, the CDR3 reads TGCAGTGCTAGAATCGGCGGGAGTTTGACCGGGGAGCTGTTTTTT. As protein: CSARIGGSLTGELFF.

There are a few counts of this clonotype. The CDR3 loop is CAILRAGANVLTF. The CDR3 DNA follows: TGTGCCATCCTGAGGGCCGGGGCCAACGTCCTGACTTTC. V and J are TRBV10-3 and TRBJ2-6; possibly TRBD2 for D (5 bases). The CDR3 sequence is 13 residues long. From germline, CDR1 is ENHRY and CDR2 SYGVKD. V lost 8 bases to trimming and J lost 4 bases, with 9 bases between them.

Only a few counts were recorded for this clonotype. The chain combines TRBV10-3 with TRBJ2-1, with D perhaps TRBD1 or TRBD2 (5 bases each). Germline V gene sequence: CDR1 ENHRY, CDR2 SYGVKD. CDR3 length: 14 amino acids. V lost 8 bases, J lost 4 bases, and 15 bases lay in between. The CDR3 DNA reads as TGTGCCATCGGCCGGGACCCGGGATACAATGAGCAGTTCTTC. Amino acids: CAIGRDPGYNEQFF.

The table lists this clonotype with a few counts. The V and J genes are TRBV7-2 and TRBJ1-6; TRBD1 matches at 7 bases. This CDR3 comprises 17 residues. Germline V gene lookup returns CDR1 SGHTA and CDR2 FQGNSA. Trimming at V came to 4 bases and at J to 7 bases, leaving 13 bases not matched to a gene. The CDR3 spells CASSYPREGQRNSPLHF. The CDR3, as DNA: TGTGCCAGCAGCTATCCAAGGGAGGGACAGAGAAATTCACCCCTCCACTTT.

This chain joins TRBV4-2 and TRBJ2-1, with 12 bases fitting TRBD2. This CDR3 region has 17 residues. Unmatched junction bases numbered 11, after V lost 4 bases and J lost 7 bases. Germline values: CDR1 LGHNA, CDR2 YNFKEQ. In nucleotides, the CDR3 is TGTGCCAGCAGCCCTGCGGGGGCTAGCGGGAGGGAGAATGAGCAGTTCTTC. This sequence encodes CASSPAGASGRENEQFF.

This clonotype was detected only a few times. The genes are TRBV6-2 or TRBV6-3 and TRBJ2-3; D is undetermined. CDR3 size: 14 residues. The V gene's germline CDR1 is MNHEY and CDR2 SVGEGT. Trimming took off 0 bases at V and 2 bases at J, with 6 bases between the two ends. CDR3 nucleotide sequence: TGTGCCAGCAGTTACTCTGCGACCACAGATACGCAGTATTTT. This translates into CASSYSATTDTQYF.

There are a few counts of this clonotype. V usage is TRBV20-1 and J usage is TRBJ2-2, with 10 nucleotides matching TRBD2. Looked up from germline, CDR1 is DFQATT and CDR2 is SNEGSKA (reference sequence). The CDR3 totals 15 residues. V trimming: 3 bases; J trimming: 6 bases; junction bases outside the gene matches: 7. This CDR3 reads CSASRAGGPPGELFF. The CDR3 DNA sequence: TGCAGTGCTAGTAGAGCGGGGGGGCCGCCCGGGGAGCTGTTTTTT.